This TCR beta chain was identified during a study of cytomegalovirus exposure and HLA in healthy donors. Overall study: Out of 150 million to 200 million T cells, an earlier analysis found more than 95 million unique TCR beta sequences in total. General observations from the study: A later analysis found TCR association rates differed by HLA locus, highest for DRB1 and lowest for HLA-C.

Regarding donors, all were healthy bone marrow donors. Germline values: CDR1 MRHNA, CDR2 SNTAGT. The CDR3 runs to 15 residues. V was clipped by 7 bases and J by 3 bases; unmatched bases: 5. Of note for this clone: Its target is not known.

The PCR was carried out with 60 Vbeta primers and 13 Jbeta primers. As handled by the study authors: A later analysis counted 80 million or so unique TCR beta chains, 9.5 million to 13 million shared. The method was immunoSEQ multiplex PCR; TCRdb's version includes in-frame clones alone and lacks a portion of them. That table gives V, J and clone size, and the DNA gave D and trimming. The table shows over 100,000 clones, with 60% to 85% occurring only once. The source of this sequence is a woman in her 30s in good health and CMV-seropositive. The sample consisted of PBMCs. V gene TRBV6-4 combines with J gene TRBJ2-2; 10 bases are a match to TRBD1. Written as DNA, the CDR3 is TGTGCCAGCAAACCCGGGACAGGGGACACCGGGGAGCTGTTTTTT. This encodes CASKPGTGDTGELFF.